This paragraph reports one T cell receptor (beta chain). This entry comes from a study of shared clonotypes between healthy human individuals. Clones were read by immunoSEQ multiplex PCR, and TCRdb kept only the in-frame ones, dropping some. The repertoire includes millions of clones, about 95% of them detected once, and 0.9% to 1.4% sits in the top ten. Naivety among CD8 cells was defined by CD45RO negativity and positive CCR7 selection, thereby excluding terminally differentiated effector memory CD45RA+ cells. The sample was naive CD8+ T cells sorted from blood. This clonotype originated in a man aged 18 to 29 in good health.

The CDR3 sequence is CASSAEGGYEQFF. As DNA, the CDR3 is TGTGCCAGCAGCGCAGAGGGGGGGTATGAGCAGTTCTTC. The chain carries TRBV7-9 and TRBJ2-1; D is possibly TRBD2 (7 bases). The germline V gene has CDR1 SEHNR and CDR2 FQNEAQ (reference sequence). With 5 bases removed from V and 8 bases from J, the gap between germline ends came to 13 bases. The CDR3 is 13 residues long.